This TCR beta chain was sequenced for a study of cytomegalovirus exposure and HLA in healthy donors. Study-wide findings and caveats: As confirmed in vitro, a few CMV-associated chains were specific for CMV antigens.

The PCR contained 60 Vbeta and 13 Jbeta primers. Sequencing used immunoSEQ multiplex PCR; TCRdb keeps in-frame clones, though not all of them. The table shows under 150,000 clones, with 70% to 80% occurring only once. The CDR3 is made up of 16 amino acids. Germline V gene data show CDR1 as LNHNV and CDR2 as YYDKDF (reference sequence). J gave up 3 bases and V 5 bases, and 7 bases lay outside the gene matches. A remark on this clone: No antigen is known for it.

This TCR was sampled from a man aged 30 to 45 in good health and CMV-seronegative. V is TRBV15 and J is TRBJ2-6, with 7 bases aligning to TRBD1. The specimen sequenced was PBMCs. The CDR3 loop is CATSPDRESGANVLTF. DNA for the CDR3: TGTGCCACCAGCCCAGACAGGGAGAGTGGGGCCAACGTCCTGACTTTC.